The rows below give T cell receptor beta chains drawn from one sample of a study of OX40 agonist ivuxolimab in advanced cancers. Clones were sequenced by immunoSEQ multiplex PCR, and TCRdb holds only the in-frame ones, with some missing. This sample yields about 68,000 clones, of which around 90% are seen a single time; 0.3% to 0.35% belongs to the top ten. Specimen: CD4+ or CD8+ T cells sorted from blood, collected in a trial of the OX40 agonist ivuxolimab. Receptors originate from an adult with an advanced solid tumor such as melanoma, head and neck, liver or kidney cancer. CDR3s include the opening cysteine and the closing phenylalanine or tryptophan. D genes are given only for firm matches. Not every row has a clone size; where given, it reads once, few, many or a size class.

V: TRBV27
D: TRBD2
size: once
J: TRBJ2-2
DNA: TGTGCCAGCAACCCAACCGGGACTAGCGTACGGGAGCTGTTTTTT
CDR3: CASNPTGTSVRELFF

V: TRBV27
D: TRBD2
size: -
J: TRBJ2-7
DNA: TGTGCCAGCAAAAGCGGGAGGAGAGCGTACGAGCAGTACTTC
CDR3: CASKSGRRAYEQYF

V: TRBV18
D: -
size: -
J: TRBJ1-2
DNA: TGTGCCAGCTCCCTAGGACAGCTAATTACAAGCTATGGCTACACCTTC
CDR3: CASSLGQLITSYGYTF

V: TRBV28
D: -
size: -
J: TRBJ2-7
DNA: TGTGCCAGCAGTTTGACAGGGACTTACGAGCAGTACTTC
CDR3: CASSLTGTYEQYF

V: TRBV6-6
D: TRBD1
size: -
J: TRBJ2-1
DNA: TGTGCCAGTAATCCGGACAGGGCCAATGAGCAGTTCTTC
CDR3: CASNPDRANEQFF

V: TRBV2
D: TRBD1
size: once
J: TRBJ1-5
DNA: TGTGCCAGCAGGTTTACAGGGGGGGGTCAGCCCCAGCATTTT
CDR3: CASRFTGGGQPQHF

V: TRBV19
D: -
size: -
J: TRBJ1-1
DNA: TGTGCCAGTAGGAGCAAGGGGAGAGGCACTGAAGCTTTCTTT
CDR3: CASRSKGRGTEAFF

V: TRBV4-1
D: -
size: -
J: TRBJ2-2
DNA: TGCGCCAGCAGCCAAGAACGGGGAAACACCGGGGAGCTGTTTTTT
CDR3: CASSQERGNTGELFF

V: TRBV29-1
D: TRBD2
size: -
J: TRBJ2-5
DNA: TGCAGCGTTGTCCCAGCGGGAGCTTTCCAAGAGACCCAGTACTTC
CDR3: CSVVPAGAFQETQYF

V: TRBV5-1
D: -
size: -
J: TRBJ2-7
DNA: TGCGCCAGCAGCCCGAGGGGGGGGGCGTGGGAGCAGTACTTC
CDR3: CASSPRGGAWEQYF

V: TRBV9
D: -
size: once
J: TRBJ1-2
DNA: TGTGCCAGCAGCGTAGGGTCAGGGAATTATGGCTACACCTTC
CDR3: CASSVGSGNYGYTF

V: TRBV7-2
D: -
size: -
J: TRBJ1-2
DNA: TGTGCCAGCACCCCTTTGCAACGCGGCTACACCTTC
CDR3: CASTPLQRGYTF

V: TRBV10-3
D: TRBD2
size: -
J: TRBJ2-1
DNA: TGTGCCATGGGGGGGACTAGCGGGTACCGGGAGCAGTTCTTC
CDR3: CAMGGTSGYREQFF

V: TRBV5-1
D: -
size: -
J: TRBJ1-2
DNA: TGCGCCAGCAGCTTGGGAATTTTTAACTATGGCTACACCTTC
CDR3: CASSLGIFNYGYTF

V: TRBV7-9
D: -
size: -
J: TRBJ2-1
DNA: TGTGCCAGCACCCCGGTGGGCCAGAACAATGAGCAGTTCTTC
CDR3: CASTPVGQNNEQFF

V: TRBV2
D: -
size: -
J: TRBJ2-5
DNA: TGTGCCAGCAGGGGGGACGGCCAAGAGACCCAGTACTTC
CDR3: CASRGDGQETQYF

V: TRBV5-1
D: TRBD1
size: once
J: TRBJ1-2
DNA: TGCGCCAGCAGCTTGGGGACAGGGATGAACTATGGCTACACCTTC
CDR3: CASSLGTGMNYGYTF

V: TRBV15
D: TRBD1
size: -
J: TRBJ2-7
DNA: TGTGCCACCAGCAGAGAACAGGGGGCTTCCTACGAGCAGTACTTC
CDR3: CATSREQGASYEQYF

V: TRBV5-1
D: TRBD1
size: -
J: TRBJ2-7
DNA: TGCGCCAGCAGCAAACGGCCGGGACAGAATCTCTACGAGCAGTACTTC
CDR3: CASSKRPGQNLYEQYF

V: TRBV7-2
D: -
size: -
J: TRBJ1-1
DNA: TGTGCCAGCAGCTTAACTCAAAACACTGAAGCTTTCTTT
CDR3: CASSLTQNTEAFF

V: TRBV18
D: -
size: -
J: TRBJ2-5
DNA: TGTGCCAGCTCACCACTAAGAGAGACCCAGTACTTC
CDR3: CASSPLRETQYF

V: TRBV11-2
D: -
size: -
J: TRBJ2-6
DNA: TGTGCCGCTTCACCACTCCCCGGGGCCAACGTCCTGACTTTC
CDR3: CAASPLPGANVLTF

V: TRBV19
D: -
size: -
J: TRBJ1-1
DNA: TGTGCCACTACCCGGGGCGGGTTACCTGAAGCTTTCTTT
CDR3: CATTRGGLPEAFF

V: TRBV19
D: -
size: -
J: TRBJ1-5
DNA: TGTGCCAGTAGTGTTGAGAACGCGGTAAGCAATCAGCCCCAGCATTTT
CDR3: CASSVENAVSNQPQHF

V: TRBV29-1
D: -
size: once
J: TRBJ1-1
DNA: TGCAGCGTTGAGGTGAACACTGAAGCTTTCTTT
CDR3: CSVEVNTEAFF

V: TRBV7-2
D: -
size: -
J: TRBJ2-3
DNA: TGTGCCAGCAGCTTATTTAGGGATACGCAGTATTTT
CDR3: CASSLFRDTQYF

V: TRBV5-4
D: TRBD1
size: once
J: TRBJ2-5
DNA: TGTGCCAGCAGCTCCGGGACAGCCAAAGAGACCCAGTACTTC
CDR3: CASSSGTAKETQYF

V: TRBV5-1
D: -
size: -
J: TRBJ1-4
DNA: TGCGCCAGCAGCTTGGGTCCCGCAACTAATGAAAAACTGTTTTTT
CDR3: CASSLGPATNEKLFF

V: TRBV5-6
D: -
size: once
J: TRBJ2-6
DNA: TGTGCCAGCAGCTTGGAGGGGCTAGCATCTGGGGCCAACGTCCTGACTTTC
CDR3: CASSLEGLASGANVLTF

V: TRBV19
D: TRBD2
size: -
J: TRBJ2-1
DNA: TGTGCCAGTAGTATAGTTGCGGGAGGGCCCTCTTACAATGAGCAGTTCTTC
CDR3: CASSIVAGGPSYNEQFF

V: TRBV10-3
D: -
size: -
J: TRBJ2-1
DNA: TGTGCCATCAGTGACCCAGCGGGCGCTTCAAACAATGAGCAGTTCTTC
CDR3: CAISDPAGASNNEQFF

V: TRBV4-1
D: -
size: -
J: TRBJ2-3
DNA: TGCGCCAGCAATACCGGGGGACGCACAGATACGCAGTATTTT
CDR3: CASNTGGRTDTQYF

V: TRBV7-9
D: TRBD1
size: -
J: TRBJ1-4
DNA: TGTGCCAGCAGCCCCACAGGGGGTGCTATCACTAATGAAAAACTGTTTTTT
CDR3: CASSPTGGAITNEKLFF

V: TRBV12-5
D: TRBD2
size: -
J: TRBJ2-2
DNA: TGTGCCTCCACAGGACTAGCGGGAGTCTTGGCGAACACCGGGGAGCTGTTTTTT
CDR3: CASTGLAGVLANTGELFF

V: TRBV20-1
D: -
size: few
J: TRBJ2-5
DNA: TGCAGTGCTACAACGGGAGAGACCCAGTACTTC
CDR3: CSATTGETQYF

V: TRBV28
D: -
size: -
J: TRBJ2-7
DNA: TGTGGTTCCAAGGGGTACGAGCAGTACTTC
CDR3: CGSKGYEQYF

V: TRBV6-1
D: -
size: few
J: TRBJ2-7
DNA: TGTGCCAGCAGTGAAGCGCGTGGGGTGGGGAGCTCCTACGAGCAGTACTTC
CDR3: CASSEARGVGSSYEQYF

V: TRBV19
D: -
size: -
J: TRBJ2-7
DNA: TGTGCCAGTACCCCCCGTCTGATTCAGGGAGGCTACGAGCAGTACTTC
CDR3: CASTPRLIQGGYEQYF

V: TRBV5-1
D: -
size: -
J: TRBJ1-2
DNA: TGCGCCAGCTCAGGAGGGACAAATGGCTACACCTTC
CDR3: CASSGGTNGYTF

V: TRBV2
D: -
size: -
J: TRBJ2-5
DNA: TGTGCCAGCAGAGAATGGGCGATGGGTTCGGGAGAGACCCAGTACTTC
CDR3: CASREWAMGSGETQYF

V: TRBV20-1
D: -
size: -
J: TRBJ2-7
DNA: TGCAGTGTCCCTGGACCCTACGAGCAGTACTTC
CDR3: CSVPGPYEQYF

V: TRBV11-2
D: TRBD1
size: -
J: TRBJ1-4
DNA: TGTGCCAGCAGCTTAGGATCAGGGGGTGAAAAACTGTTTTTT
CDR3: CASSLGSGGEKLFF

V: TRBV9
D: TRBD2
size: -
J: TRBJ2-1
DNA: TGTGCCAGCAGCCCCCGACTAGCGGGAGGTAACAATGAGCAGTTCTTC
CDR3: CASSPRLAGGNNEQFF

V: TRBV7-6
D: TRBD2
size: -
J: TRBJ2-5
DNA: TGTGCCAGCAGCTTAGGGACTAGCGGGGGGCCCCAAGAGACCCAGTACTTC
CDR3: CASSLGTSGGPQETQYF

V: TRBV19
D: -
size: -
J: TRBJ2-1
DNA: TGTGCCAGTAATCTAGGGGGAGGTGAGCAGTTCTTC
CDR3: CASNLGGGEQFF

V: TRBV5-1
D: TRBD2
size: once
J: TRBJ2-1
DNA: TGCGCCAGCAGCGCGGGACTAGCGTTTAAGGATGAGCAGTTCTTC
CDR3: CASSAGLAFKDEQFF

V: TRBV5-1
D: -
size: -
J: TRBJ2-2
DNA: TGCGCCAGCAGCTTGGGTGGCCCCGGGGAGCTGTTTTTT
CDR3: CASSLGGPGELFF

V: TRBV6-1
D: TRBD1
size: -
J: TRBJ1-5
DNA: TGTGCCAGCAGTAAAGAAGACAGGGGGCAGCCCCAGCATTTT
CDR3: CASSKEDRGQPQHF

V: TRBV30
D: -
size: -
J: TRBJ2-4
DNA: TGTGCCTGGATGGAAGAAGCCAAAAACATTCAGTACTTC
CDR3: CAWMEEAKNIQYF

V: TRBV20-1
D: -
size: -
J: TRBJ2-7
DNA: TGCAGTGTGCAGGGAAACGAGCAGTACTTC
CDR3: CSVQGNEQYF

V: TRBV27
D: -
size: -
J: TRBJ2-2
DNA: TGTGCCAGCAGTGGGGTAGGGACGAACACCGGGGAGCTGTTTTTT
CDR3: CASSGVGTNTGELFF

V: TRBV5-5
D: -
size: -
J: TRBJ2-7
DNA: TGTGCCAGCAGCTTGGGTGCGGGGTGGGCCTACGAGCAGTACTTC
CDR3: CASSLGAGWAYEQYF